What follows are 4 T cell receptor beta chains derived from one specimen sequenced in a study of cytomegalovirus exposure and HLA in healthy donors. PCR used 60 Vbeta primers and 13 Jbeta primers. The method was immunoSEQ multiplex PCR; TCRdb's version includes in-frame clones alone and lacks a portion of them. This sample has roughly 160,000 clones, with more than 75% found just once. Input material: PBMCs. The origin of the receptors is a man in his late teens or twenties in good health and CMV-seropositive.

The chain recombines TRBV19 with TRBJ1-2, with D maybe TRBD1 (6 bases). The V end lost 6 bases, the J end lost 0 bases, and 17 bases lay between the germline ends. Germline CDR1 LNHDA, CDR2 SQIVND (reference sequence). This CDR3 region has 16 residues. CDR3 protein: CASSGPRQASNYGYTF. CDR3 sequence (DNA): TGTGCCAGTAGCGGCCCTCGACAGGCCTCTAACTATGGCTACACCTTC.

CDR3 sequence: CASSALAGGNTGELFF. The DNA of the CDR3 is TGCGCCAGCAGCGCCTTAGCGGGGGGGAACACCGGGGAGCTGTTTTTT. The gene calls are TRBV5-1 and TRBJ2-2; 10 nucleotides align to TRBD2. The CDR3 has 16 amino acids. Germline values: CDR1 SGHRS, CDR2 YFSETQ. V lost 4 bases, J lost 1 base, and 4 bases stayed unmatched.

V and J are TRBV5-6 and TRBJ2-1; 8 nucleotides align to TRBD2. V lost 4 bases to trimming and J lost 7 bases; unmatched junction nucleotides: 7. Looked up from germline, CDR1 is SGHDT and CDR2 is YYEEEE. The CDR3 totals 14 residues. The CDR3 DNA sequence: TGTGCCAGCAGCACAACGGGGGGGAGGAATGAGCAGTTCTTC. Its protein product is CASSTTGGRNEQFF.

This chain uses TRBV5-4 with TRBJ1-1, with a weak D call TRBD1 (5 bases). The V gene's germline CDR1 is SGHNT and CDR2 YYREEE (reference sequence). The CDR3 runs to 15 residues. V gave up 4 bases and J gave up 3 bases, with 16 bases separating them. Here the CDR3 reads CASSPVPGGDTEAFF. CDR3 nucleotides: TGTGCCAGCAGCCCAGTACCCGGGGGGGACACTGAAGCTTTCTTT.